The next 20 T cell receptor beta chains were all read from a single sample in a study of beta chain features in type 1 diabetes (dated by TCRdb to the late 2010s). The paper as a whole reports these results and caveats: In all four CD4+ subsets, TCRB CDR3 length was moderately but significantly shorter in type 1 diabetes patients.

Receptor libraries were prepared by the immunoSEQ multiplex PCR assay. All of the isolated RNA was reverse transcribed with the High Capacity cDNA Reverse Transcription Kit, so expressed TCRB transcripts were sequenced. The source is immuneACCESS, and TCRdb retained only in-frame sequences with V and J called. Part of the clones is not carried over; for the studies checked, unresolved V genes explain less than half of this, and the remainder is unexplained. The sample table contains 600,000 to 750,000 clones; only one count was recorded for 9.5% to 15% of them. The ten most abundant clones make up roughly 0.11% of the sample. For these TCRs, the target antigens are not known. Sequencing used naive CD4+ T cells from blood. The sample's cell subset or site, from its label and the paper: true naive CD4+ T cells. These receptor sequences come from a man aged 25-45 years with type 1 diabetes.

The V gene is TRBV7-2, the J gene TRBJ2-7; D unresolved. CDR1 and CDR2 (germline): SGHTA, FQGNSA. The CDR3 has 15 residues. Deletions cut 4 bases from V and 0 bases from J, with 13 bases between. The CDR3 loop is CASSSSPSASYEQYF. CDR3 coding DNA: TGTGCCAGCAGCTCTTCCCCCTCGGCCTCCTACGAGCAGTACTTC.

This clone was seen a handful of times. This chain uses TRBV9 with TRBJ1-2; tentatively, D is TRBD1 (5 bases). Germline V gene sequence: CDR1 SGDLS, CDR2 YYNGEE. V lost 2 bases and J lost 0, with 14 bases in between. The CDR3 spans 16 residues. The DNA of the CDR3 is TGTGCCAGCAGCGTCATGGAGGGGCCTACTAACTATGGCTACACCTTC. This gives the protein CASSVMEGPTNYGYTF.

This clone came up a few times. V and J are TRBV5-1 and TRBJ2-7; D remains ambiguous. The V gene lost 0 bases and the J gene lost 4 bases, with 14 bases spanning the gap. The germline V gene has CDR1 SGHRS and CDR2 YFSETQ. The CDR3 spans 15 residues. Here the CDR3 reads CASSLVAEEVYEQYF. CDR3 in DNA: TGCGCCAGCAGCTTGGTGGCCGAAGAGGTTTACGAGCAGTACTTC.

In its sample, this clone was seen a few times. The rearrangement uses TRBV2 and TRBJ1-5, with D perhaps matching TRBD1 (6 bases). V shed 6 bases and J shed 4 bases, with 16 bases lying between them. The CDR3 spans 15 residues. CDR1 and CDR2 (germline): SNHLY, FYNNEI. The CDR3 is CASSPDGGRNQPQHF. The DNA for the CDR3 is TGTGCCAGCAGCCCCGATGGGGGCAGGAATCAGCCCCAGCATTTT.

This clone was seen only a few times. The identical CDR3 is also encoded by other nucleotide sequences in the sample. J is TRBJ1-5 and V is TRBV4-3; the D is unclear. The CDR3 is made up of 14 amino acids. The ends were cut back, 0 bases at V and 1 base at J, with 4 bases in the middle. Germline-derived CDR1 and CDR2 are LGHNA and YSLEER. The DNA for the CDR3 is TGCGCCAGCAGCCAAGATAGGAGCAATCAGCCCCAGCATTTT. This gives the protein CASSQDRSNQPQHF.

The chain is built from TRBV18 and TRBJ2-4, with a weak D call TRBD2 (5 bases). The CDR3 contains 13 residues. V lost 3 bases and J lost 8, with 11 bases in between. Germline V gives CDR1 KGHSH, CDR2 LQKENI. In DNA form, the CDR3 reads TGTGCCAGCTCACCCATACAGAGGGACATTCAGTACTTC. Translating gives CASSPIQRDIQYF. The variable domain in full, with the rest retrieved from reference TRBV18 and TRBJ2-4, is NAGVMQNPRHLVRRRGQEARLRCSPMKGHSHVYWYRQLPEEGLKFMVYLQKENIIDESGMPKERFSAEFPKEGPSILRIQQVVRGDSAAYFCASSPIQRDIQYFGAGTRLSVL.

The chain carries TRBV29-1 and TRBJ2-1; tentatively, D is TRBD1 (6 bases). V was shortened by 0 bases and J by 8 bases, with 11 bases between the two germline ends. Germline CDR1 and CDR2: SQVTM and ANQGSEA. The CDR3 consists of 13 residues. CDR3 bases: TGCAGCGTTGAAGACAGGGGTGAGGATGAGCAGTTCTTC. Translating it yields CSVEDRGEDEQFF.

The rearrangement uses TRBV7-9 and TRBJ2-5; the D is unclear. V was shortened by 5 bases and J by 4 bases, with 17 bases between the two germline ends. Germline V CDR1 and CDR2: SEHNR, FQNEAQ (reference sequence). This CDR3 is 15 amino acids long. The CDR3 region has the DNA TGTGCCAGCAGCCTCCGGGCCTCGGGCGGAGAGACCCAGTACTTC. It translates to CASSLRASGGETQYF.

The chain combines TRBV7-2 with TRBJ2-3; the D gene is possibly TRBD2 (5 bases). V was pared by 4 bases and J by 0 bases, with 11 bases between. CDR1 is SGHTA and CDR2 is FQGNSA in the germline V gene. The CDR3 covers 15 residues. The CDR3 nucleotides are TGTGCCAGCAGCTATCGGGGAAAGAGCACAGATACGCAGTATTTT. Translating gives CASSYRGKSTDTQYF.

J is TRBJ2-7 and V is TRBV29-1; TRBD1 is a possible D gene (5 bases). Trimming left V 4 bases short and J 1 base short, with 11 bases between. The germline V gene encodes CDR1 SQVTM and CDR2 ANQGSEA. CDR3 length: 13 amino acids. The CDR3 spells CSVGQTRSYEQYF. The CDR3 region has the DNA TGCAGCGTTGGACAGACAAGATCCTACGAGCAGTACTTC.

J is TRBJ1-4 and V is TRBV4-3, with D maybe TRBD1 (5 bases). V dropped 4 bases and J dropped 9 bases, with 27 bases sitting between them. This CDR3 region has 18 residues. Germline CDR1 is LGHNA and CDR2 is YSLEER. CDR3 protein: CASSLIRLGDLVFQKLFF. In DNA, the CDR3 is TGCGCCAGCAGCCTCATAAGGCTGGGGGACCTGGTCTTTCAAAAACTGTTTTTT.

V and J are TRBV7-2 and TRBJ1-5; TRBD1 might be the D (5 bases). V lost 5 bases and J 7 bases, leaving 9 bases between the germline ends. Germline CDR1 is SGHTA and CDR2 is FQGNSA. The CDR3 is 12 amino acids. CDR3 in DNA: TGTGCCAGCAGCCGACCAGGGCAGCCCCAGCATTTT. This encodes CASSRPGQPQHF.

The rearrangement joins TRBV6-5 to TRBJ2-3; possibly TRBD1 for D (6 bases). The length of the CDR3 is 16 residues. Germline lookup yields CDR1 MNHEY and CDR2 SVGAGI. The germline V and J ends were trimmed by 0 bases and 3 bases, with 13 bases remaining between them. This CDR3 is CASSYSKGVGTDTQYF. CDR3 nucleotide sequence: TGTGCCAGCAGTTACTCGAAGGGGGTCGGAACAGATACGCAGTATTTT.

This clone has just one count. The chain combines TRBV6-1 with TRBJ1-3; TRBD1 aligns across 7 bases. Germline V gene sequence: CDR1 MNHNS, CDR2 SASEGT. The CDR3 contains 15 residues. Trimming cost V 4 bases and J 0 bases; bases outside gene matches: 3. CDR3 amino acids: CASSAQGISGNTIYF. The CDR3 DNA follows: TGTGCCAGCAGTGCACAGGGGATCTCTGGAAACACCATATATTTT.

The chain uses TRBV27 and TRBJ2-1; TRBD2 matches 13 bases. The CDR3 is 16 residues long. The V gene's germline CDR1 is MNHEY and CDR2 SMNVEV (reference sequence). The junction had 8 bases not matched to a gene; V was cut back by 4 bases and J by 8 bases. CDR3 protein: CASSYLGTSGVDEQFF. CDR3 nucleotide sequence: TGTGCCAGCAGTTACCTCGGGACTAGCGGGGTAGATGAGCAGTTCTTC.

The CDR3 nucleotides are TGTGCCAGCATGGAACCGAGTGGCACAGATACGCAGTATTTT. Amino acids: CASMEPSGTDTQYF. The chain uses TRBV6-5 and TRBJ2-3; D unresolved. CDR3 length: 14 amino acids. Germline CDR1 MNHEY, CDR2 SVGAGI. V was shortened by 7 bases and J by 1 base, with 12 bases between the two germline ends.

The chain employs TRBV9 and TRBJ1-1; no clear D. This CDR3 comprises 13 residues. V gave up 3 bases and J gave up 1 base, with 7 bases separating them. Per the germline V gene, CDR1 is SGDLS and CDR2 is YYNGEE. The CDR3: CASSATANTEAFF. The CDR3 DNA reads TGTGCCAGCAGCGCAACAGCGAACACTGAAGCTTTCTTT.

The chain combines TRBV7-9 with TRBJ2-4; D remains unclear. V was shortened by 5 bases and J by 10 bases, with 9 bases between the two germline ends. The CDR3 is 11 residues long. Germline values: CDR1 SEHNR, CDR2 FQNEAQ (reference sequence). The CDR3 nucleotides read TGTGCCAGCAGCCCGCTACAGATTCAGTACTTC. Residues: CASSPLQIQYF.

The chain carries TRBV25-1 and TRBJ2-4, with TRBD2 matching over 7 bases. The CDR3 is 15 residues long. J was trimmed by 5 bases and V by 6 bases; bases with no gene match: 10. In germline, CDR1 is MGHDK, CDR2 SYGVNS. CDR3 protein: CASSPPWGGENIQYF. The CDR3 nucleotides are TGTGCCAGCAGCCCCCCGTGGGGAGGGGAAAACATTCAGTACTTC.

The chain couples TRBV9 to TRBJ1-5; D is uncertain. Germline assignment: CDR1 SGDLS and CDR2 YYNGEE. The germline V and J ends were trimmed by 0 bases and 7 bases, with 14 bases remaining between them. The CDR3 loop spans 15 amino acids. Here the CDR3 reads CASSVDPDVGQPQHF. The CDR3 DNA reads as TGTGCCAGCAGCGTAGATCCCGACGTGGGCCAGCCCCAGCATTTT.